This T cell receptor beta chain stems from a study of identical twins. In TCRdb, the 5' RACE reads were re-called with MiXCR into one record per CDR3 protein. The sample has approximately 500,000 distinct CDR3 sequences; approximately 25% are singletons. V was pared by 7 bases and J by 0 bases, with 9 bases of the junction left unmatched. CDR3 length: 17 residues. Germline lookup yields CDR1 ENHRY and CDR2 SYGVKD. The same data also went into a second study, on T cells expressing NK-cell markers.

The specimen sequenced was CD4+ T cells sorted from blood. The chain uses TRBV10-3 and TRBJ2-1; 10 bases align to TRBD2. The TCR comes from a woman under 30 in good health. CDR3 coding DNA: TGTGCCATCAAGCCGCTCGAGCGGGGGGGCTCCTACAATGAGCAGTTCTTC. Encoded protein: CAIKPLERGGSYNEQFF.